This T cell receptor beta chain was documented in a study of CD8 T cells in Susac syndrome. Study summary: The Susac syndrome patients that were sequenced included over five with active disease and roughly 8 in remission. Study outcomes and limitations: No clonal expansion appeared among CD4+ T cells in Susac patients.

Germline V gene sequence: CDR1 MDHEN, CDR2 SYDVKM. Trimming pared 6 bases from V and 2 bases from J, leaving 19 bases between. CDR3 length: 16 residues. Comment on this clonotype: As yet, its antigen is unknown.

RNA totalling about 0.5 to 1 ug underwent reverse transcription with random hexamers. TCRdb re-called the immunoSEQ multiplex PCR reads with MiXCR, one entry per CDR3 protein. The data show approximately 260,000 distinct CDR3 sequences, 90% to 96% seen once. The authors carried out high-throughput sequencing of TCR beta. They applied it to CD8+ and CD4+ T cells obtained from blood. The source of this sequence is a human donor with Susac syndrome. The V gene is TRBV28, the J gene TRBJ2-5; D is ambiguous. Sequenced material: CD4+ T cells from PBMCs. The chain's CDR3 is CASSPQHMTVQETQYF. The DNA of the CDR3 is TGTGCCAGCAGCCCACAGCACATGACGGTACAAGAGACCCAGTACTTC.